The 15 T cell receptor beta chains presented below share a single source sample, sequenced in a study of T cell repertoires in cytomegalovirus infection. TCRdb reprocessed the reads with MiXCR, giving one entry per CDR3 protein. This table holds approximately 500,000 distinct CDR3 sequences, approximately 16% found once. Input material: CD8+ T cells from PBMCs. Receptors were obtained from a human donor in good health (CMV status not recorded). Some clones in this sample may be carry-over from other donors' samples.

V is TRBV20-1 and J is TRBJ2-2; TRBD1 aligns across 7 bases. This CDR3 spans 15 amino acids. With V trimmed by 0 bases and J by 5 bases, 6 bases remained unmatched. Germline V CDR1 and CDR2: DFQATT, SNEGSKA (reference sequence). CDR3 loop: CSARDDRVGTGELFF. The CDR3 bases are TGCAGTGCTAGAGATGACAGGGTTGGGACCGGGGAGCTGTTTTTT.

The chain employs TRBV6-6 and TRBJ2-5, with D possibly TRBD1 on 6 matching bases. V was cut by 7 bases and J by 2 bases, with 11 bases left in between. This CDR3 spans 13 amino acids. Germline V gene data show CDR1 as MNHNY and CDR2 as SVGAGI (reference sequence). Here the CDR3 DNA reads TGTGCCAGCAACAGGGTAGCTCAAGAGACCCAGTACTTC. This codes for CASNRVAQETQYF.

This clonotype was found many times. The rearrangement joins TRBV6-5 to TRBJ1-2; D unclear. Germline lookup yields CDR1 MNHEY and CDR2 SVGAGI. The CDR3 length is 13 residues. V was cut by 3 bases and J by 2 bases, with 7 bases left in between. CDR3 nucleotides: TGTGCCAGCAGTTATGAATCGAACTATGGCTACACCTTC. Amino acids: CASSYESNYGYTF.

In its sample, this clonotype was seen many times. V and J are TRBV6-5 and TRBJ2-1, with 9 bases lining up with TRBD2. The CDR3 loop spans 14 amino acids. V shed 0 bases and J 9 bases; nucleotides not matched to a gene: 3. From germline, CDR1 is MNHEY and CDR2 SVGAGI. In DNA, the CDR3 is TGTGCCAGCAGTTACTCTAGCGGGAGTGGTGAGCAGTTCTTC. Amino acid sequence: CASSYSSGSGEQFF.

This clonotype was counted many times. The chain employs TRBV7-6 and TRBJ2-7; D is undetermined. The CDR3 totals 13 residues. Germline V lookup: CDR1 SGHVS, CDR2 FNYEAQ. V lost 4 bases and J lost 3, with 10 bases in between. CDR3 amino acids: CASSSSPVYEQYF. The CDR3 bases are TGTGCCAGCAGCTCGAGTCCTGTCTACGAGCAGTACTTC.

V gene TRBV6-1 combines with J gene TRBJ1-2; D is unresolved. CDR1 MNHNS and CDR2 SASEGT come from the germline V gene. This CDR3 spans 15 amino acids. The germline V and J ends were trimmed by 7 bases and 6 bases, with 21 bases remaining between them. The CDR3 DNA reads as TGTGCCAGCACCACGCAATGGACTCCCGTCGATGGCTACACCTTC. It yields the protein CASTTQWTPVDGYTF.

The CDR3, as DNA: TGTGCCACCAGCAGAGAGGGAGGGGGCGCAGATCAGCCCCAGCATTTT. This gives the protein CATSREGGGADQPQHF. This chain connects TRBV15 to TRBJ1-5; 7 bases are shared with TRBD1. Per germline, CDR1 LNHNV and CDR2 YYDKDF (reference sequence). This CDR3 region has 16 residues. The V segment lost 0 bases and the J segment 5 bases; nucleotides outside the gene matches: 7. The whole variable domain, filled in from reference TRBV15 and TRBJ1-5, reads DAMVIQNPRYQVTQFGKPVTLSCSQTLNHNVMYWYQQKSSQAPKLLFHYYDKDFNNEADTPDNFQSRRPNTSFCFLDIRSPGLGDTAMYLCATSREGGGADQPQHFGDGTRLSIL.

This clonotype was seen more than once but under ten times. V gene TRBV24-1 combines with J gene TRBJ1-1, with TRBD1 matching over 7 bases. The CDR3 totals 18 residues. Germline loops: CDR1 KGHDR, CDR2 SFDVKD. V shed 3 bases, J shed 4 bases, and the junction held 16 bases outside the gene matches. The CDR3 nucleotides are TGTGCCACCAGTGATGGCGCAACAGGGGTAACTGATGGCACTGAAGCTTTCTTT. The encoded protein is CATSDGATGVTDGTEAFF.

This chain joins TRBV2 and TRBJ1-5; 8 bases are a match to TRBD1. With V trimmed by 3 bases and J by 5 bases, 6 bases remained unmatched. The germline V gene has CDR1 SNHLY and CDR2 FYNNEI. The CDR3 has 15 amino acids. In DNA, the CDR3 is TGTGCCAGCAGTGACGTAGTCAGGGGGCATCAGCCCCAGCATTTT. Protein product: CASSDVVRGHQPQHF.

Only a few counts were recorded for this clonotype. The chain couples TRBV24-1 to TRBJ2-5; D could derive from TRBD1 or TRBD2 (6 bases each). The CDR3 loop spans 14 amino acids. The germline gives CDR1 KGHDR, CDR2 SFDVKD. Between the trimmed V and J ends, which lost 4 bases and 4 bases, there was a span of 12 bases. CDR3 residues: CATSEGEGGETQYF. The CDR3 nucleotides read TGTGCCACCAGTGAGGGAGAGGGGGGAGAGACCCAGTACTTC.

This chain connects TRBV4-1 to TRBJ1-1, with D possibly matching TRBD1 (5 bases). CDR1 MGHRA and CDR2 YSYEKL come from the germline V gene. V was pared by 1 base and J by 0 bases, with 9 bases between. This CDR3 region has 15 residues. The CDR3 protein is CASSQGRTLNTEAFF. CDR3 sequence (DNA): TGCGCCAGCAGCCAAGGACGGACACTGAACACTGAAGCTTTCTTT.

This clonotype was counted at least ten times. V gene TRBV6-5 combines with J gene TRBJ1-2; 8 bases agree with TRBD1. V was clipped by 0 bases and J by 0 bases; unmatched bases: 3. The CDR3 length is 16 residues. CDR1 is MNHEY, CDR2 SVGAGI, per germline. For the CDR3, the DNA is TGTGCCAGCAGTTACTCCGGACAGGGAGCTAACTATGGCTACACCTTC. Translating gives CASSYSGQGANYGYTF.

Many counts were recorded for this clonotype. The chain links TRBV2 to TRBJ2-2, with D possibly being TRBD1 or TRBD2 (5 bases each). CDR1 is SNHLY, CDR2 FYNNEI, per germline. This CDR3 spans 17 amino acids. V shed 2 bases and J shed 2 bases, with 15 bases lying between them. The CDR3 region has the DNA TGTGCCAGCAGTGAACCGAGGGGTCGGGTAAACACCGGGGAGCTGTTTTTT. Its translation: CASSEPRGRVNTGELFF.

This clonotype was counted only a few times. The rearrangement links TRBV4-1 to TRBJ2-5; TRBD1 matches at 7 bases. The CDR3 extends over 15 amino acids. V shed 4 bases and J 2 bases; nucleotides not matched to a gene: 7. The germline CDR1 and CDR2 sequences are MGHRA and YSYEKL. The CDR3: CASSPQDRTQETQYF. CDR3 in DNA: TGCGCCAGCAGCCCTCAGGACAGGACTCAAGAGACCCAGTACTTC.

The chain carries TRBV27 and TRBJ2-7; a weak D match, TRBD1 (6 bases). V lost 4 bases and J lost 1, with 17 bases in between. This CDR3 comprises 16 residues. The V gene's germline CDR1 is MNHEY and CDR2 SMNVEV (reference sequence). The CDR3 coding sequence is TGTGCCAGCAGTTCCCATACAGGGATTAATTCCTACGAGCAGTACTTC. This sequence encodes CASSSHTGINSYEQYF.